This entry is about one T cell receptor beta chain. What it binds is unknown. Germline V gene data show CDR1 as MDHEN and CDR2 as SYDVKM. The CDR3 loop spans 13 amino acids. V dropped 4 bases and J dropped 2 bases, with 9 bases sitting between them. These data are taken from a study of T cells in narcolepsy. Whole-study findings and limits: Same-patient CSF and blood CD4+ T cell clonotypes included HCRT-specific and TRIB2-specific autoreactive ones. In some patient and control memory CD4+ samples, autoreactive clones were absent. Autoreactive clonotypes reportedly recurred in blood of same and different patients, not controls.

Sequencing was performed with immunoSEQ multiplex PCR; in TCRdb, only in-frame clones are kept and a portion is missing. The data contain under 40,000 clones, roughly four fifths of them singletons. This receptor was identified in a human donor in good health. Material for sequencing was memory (CD45RA-) CD4+ T cells from blood. The genes are TRBV28 and TRBJ2-7, with D unresolved. Written as DNA, the CDR3 is TGTGCCAGCAGTTCGTCCATCCCCTACGAGCAGTACTTC. Its protein product is CASSSSIPYEQYF.